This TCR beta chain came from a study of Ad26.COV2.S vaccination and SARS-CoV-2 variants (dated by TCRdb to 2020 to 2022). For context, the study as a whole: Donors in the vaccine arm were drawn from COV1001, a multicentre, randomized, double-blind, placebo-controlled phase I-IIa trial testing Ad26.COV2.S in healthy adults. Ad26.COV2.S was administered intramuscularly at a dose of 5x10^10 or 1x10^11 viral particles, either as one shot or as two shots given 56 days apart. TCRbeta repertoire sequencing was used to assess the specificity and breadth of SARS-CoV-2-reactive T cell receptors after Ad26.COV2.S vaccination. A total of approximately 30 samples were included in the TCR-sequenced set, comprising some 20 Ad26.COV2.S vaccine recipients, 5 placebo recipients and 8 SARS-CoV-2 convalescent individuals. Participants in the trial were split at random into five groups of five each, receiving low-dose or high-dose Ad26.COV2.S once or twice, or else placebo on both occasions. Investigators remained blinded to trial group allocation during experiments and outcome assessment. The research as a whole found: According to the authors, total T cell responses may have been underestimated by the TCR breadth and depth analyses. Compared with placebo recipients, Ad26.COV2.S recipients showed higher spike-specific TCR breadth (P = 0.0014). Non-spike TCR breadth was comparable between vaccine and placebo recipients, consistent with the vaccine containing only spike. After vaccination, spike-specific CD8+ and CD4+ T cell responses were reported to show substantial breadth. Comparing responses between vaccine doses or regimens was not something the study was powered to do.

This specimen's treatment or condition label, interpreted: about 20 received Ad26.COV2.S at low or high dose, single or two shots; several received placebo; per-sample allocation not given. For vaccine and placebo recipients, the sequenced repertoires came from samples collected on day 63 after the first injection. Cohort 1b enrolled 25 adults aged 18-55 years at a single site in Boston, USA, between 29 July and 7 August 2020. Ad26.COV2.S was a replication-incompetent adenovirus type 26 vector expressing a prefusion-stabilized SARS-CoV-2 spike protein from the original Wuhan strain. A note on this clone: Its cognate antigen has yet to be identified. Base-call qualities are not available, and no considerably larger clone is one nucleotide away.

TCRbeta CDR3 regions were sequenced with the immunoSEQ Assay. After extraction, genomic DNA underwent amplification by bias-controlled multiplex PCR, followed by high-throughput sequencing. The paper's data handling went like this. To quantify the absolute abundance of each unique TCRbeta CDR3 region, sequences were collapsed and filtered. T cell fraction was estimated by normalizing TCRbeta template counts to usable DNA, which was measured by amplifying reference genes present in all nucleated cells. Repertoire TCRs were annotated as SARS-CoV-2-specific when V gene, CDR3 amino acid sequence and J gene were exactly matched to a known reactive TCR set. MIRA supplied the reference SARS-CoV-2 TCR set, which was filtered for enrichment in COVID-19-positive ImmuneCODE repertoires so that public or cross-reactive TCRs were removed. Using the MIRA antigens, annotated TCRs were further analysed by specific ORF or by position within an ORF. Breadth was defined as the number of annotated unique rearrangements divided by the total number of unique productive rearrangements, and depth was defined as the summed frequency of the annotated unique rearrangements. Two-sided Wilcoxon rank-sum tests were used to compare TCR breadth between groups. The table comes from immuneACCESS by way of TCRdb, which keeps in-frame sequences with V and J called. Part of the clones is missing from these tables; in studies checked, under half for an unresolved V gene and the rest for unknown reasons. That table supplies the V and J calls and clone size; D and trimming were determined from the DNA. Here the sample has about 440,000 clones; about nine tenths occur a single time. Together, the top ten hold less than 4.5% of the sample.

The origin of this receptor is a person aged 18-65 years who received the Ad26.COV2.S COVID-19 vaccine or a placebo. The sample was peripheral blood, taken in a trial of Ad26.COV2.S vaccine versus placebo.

The CDR3 is CASSSVNTEAFF. At the DNA level, the sequence is TGTGCCAGCAGTTCAGTGAACACTGAAGCTTTCTTT. The V gene is TRBV6-2 or TRBV6-3 and the J gene is TRBJ1-1; the D gene remains uncertain. V gives up 4 bases and J gives up 0 bases, and the segment between their germline ends measures 3 bases. CDR1 and CDR2 are drawn from the germline V gene: MNHEY, SVGEGT. The CDR3 contains 12 residues, cysteine and phenylalanine counted. CDR3 DNA only is kept here, 36 bases in frame from base 1.